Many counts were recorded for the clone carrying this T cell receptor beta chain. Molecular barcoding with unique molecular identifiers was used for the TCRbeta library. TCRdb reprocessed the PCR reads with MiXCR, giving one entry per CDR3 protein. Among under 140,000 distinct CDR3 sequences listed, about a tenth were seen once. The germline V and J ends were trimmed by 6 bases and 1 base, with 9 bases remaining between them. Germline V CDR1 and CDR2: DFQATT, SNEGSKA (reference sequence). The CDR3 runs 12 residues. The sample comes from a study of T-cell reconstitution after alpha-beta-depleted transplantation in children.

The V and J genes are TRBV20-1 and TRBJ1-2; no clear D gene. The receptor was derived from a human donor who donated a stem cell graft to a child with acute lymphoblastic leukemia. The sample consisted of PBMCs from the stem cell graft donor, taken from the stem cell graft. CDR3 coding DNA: TGCAGTGCCGGACTATTTAACTATGGCTACACCTTC. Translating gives CSAGLFNYGYTF.